This T cell receptor (beta chain) originates from a study of blood T cell repertoires in COVID-19. Study context: The study drew acute and convalescent COVID-19 samples from the United States, Italy and Spain. Sample material is recorded as cDNA or gDNA derived from T cells, B-cell-depleted T cells, or PBMCs.

Methods used by the authors: Nucleated cell number was recorded as an estimate derived from reference gene primer amplification. Measured with immunoSEQ multiplex PCR; TCRdb has only the in-frame clones, and not every one. V and J calls and clone size are as listed in that table; D and trimming were resolved from the DNA. The repertoire holds about 110,000 clones, approximately 84% seen once, with about 6.6% in the top ten. Trimming removed 7 bases at V and 7 bases at J, with 13 bases between. Germline CDR1 MNHNS, CDR2 SASEGT. The CDR3 is 13 amino acids. What was sequenced was peripheral blood. This receptor was taken from a woman aged 45-59 years with acute or convalescent COVID-19. The chain joins TRBV6-1 to TRBJ1-4; D unclear. This CDR3 reads CASNAGTVEKLFF. DNA of the CDR3: TGTGCCAGCAACGCCGGCACAGTTGAAAAACTGTTTTTT.